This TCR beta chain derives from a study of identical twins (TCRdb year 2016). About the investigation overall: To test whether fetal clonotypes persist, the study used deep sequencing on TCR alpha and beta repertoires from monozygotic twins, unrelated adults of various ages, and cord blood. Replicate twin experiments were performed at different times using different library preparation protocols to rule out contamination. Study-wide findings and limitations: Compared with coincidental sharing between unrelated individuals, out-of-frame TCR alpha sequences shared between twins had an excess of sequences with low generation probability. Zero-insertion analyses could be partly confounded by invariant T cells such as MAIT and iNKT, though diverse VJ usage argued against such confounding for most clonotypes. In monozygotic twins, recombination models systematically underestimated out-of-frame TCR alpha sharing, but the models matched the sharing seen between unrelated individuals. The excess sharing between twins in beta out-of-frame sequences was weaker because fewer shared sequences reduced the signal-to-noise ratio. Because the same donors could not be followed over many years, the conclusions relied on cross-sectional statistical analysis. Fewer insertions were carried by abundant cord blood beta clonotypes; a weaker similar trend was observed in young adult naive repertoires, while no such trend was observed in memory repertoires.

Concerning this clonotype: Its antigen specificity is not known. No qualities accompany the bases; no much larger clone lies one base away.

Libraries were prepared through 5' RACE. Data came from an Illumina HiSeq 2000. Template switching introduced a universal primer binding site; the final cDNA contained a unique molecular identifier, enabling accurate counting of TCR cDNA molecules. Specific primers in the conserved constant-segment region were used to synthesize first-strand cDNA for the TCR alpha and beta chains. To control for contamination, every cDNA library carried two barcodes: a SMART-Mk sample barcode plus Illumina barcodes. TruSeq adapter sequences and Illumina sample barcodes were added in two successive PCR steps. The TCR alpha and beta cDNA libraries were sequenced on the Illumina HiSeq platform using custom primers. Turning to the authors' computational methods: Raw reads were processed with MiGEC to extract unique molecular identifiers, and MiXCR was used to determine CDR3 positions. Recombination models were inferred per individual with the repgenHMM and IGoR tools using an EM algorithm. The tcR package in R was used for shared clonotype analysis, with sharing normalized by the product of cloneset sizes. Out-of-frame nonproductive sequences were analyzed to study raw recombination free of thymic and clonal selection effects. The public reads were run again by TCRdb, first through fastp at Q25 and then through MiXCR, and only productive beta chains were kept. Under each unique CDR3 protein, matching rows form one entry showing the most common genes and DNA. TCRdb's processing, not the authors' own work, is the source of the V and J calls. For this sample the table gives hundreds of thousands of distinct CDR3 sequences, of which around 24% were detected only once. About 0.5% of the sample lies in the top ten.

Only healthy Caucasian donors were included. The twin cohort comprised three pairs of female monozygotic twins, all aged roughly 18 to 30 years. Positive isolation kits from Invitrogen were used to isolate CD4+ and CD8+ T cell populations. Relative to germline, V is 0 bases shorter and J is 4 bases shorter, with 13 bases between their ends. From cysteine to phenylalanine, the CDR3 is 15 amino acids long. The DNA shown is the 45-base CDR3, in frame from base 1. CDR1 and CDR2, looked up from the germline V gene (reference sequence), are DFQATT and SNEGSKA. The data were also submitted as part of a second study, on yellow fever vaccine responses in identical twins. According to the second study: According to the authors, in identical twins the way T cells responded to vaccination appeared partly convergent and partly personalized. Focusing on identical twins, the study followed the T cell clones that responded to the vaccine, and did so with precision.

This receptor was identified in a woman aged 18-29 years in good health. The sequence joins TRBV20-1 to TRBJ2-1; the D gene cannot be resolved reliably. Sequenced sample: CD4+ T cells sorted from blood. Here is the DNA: TGCAGTGCTAGAGACGGGCGTACGACTTACAATGAGCAGTTCTTC. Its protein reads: CSARDGRTTYNEQFF.